This T cell receptor (beta chain) was observed in a study of blood T cell repertoires in COVID-19. Study information: PBMCs, B-cell-depleted T cells, or T cells provided the cDNA or gDNA that made up the material.

Germline-derived CDR1 and CDR2 are KGHDR and SFDVKD. The V and J ends lost 6 bases and 1 base respectively, with 8 bases between them. This CDR3 has 13 amino acids. During active infection, Seattle patients enrolled and were then monitored through disease. The table came from immunoSEQ multiplex PCR; TCRdb's copy has only in-frame clones and leaves some out. The sample has 150,000 to 200,000 clones; around 90% are singletons. The source of this sequence is a man between 18 and 35 years old with COVID-19, enrolled during active disease. The chain combines TRBV24-1 with TRBJ2-5; D is unresolved. The sample consisted of peripheral blood. The CDR3 nucleotides are TGTGCCACCAGTCTGGGCAGCCAAGAGACCCAGTACTTC. Its protein is CATSLGSQETQYF.